The 5 T cell receptor beta chains reported below all come from one sample, sequenced in a study of T cell repertoires in cytomegalovirus infection (dated by TCRdb to about 2019). The data were produced on an Illumina HiSeq 1500. Clones were called with MiXCR by TCRdb after fastp trimmed the public reads at Q25, and only in-frame beta chains were retained. Every entry covers one CDR3 protein and lists the most common genes and DNA from its rows. The sample table records hundreds of thousands of distinct CDR3 sequences; roughly 24% of these occur just once. The ten most abundant clones make up 7% to 9% of the sample. What was sequenced was CD8+ T cells from PBMCs. These receptors were collected from a human donor in good health (CMV status not recorded). Some clones in this sample may be carry-over from other donors' samples.

This clonotype was detected a few times. The chain joins TRBV7-9 to TRBJ1-2; no reliable D call. V shed 2 bases and J shed 8 bases, with 9 bases lying between them. The length of the CDR3 is 12 residues. Germline V gene sequence: CDR1 SEHNR, CDR2 FQNEAQ (reference sequence). CDR3 in DNA: TGTGCCAGCAGCTTACGCCCCGAAGGCTACACCTTC. This translates into CASSLRPEGYTF.

This clonotype was detected only a few times. The J gene is TRBJ2-5, the V gene TRBV7-3, with 7 bases lining up with TRBD1. Germline V gives CDR1 SGHTA, CDR2 FQGTGA. V shed 1 base, J shed 5 bases, and the junction held 4 bases outside the gene matches. This CDR3 is built from 14 residues. The CDR3 reads CASSLIGGRETQYF. Written as DNA, the CDR3 is TGTGCCAGCAGCTTAATAGGGGGCCGTGAGACCCAGTACTTC.

The V call is TRBV20-1, the J call TRBJ1-2, with D hard to call. CDR3 length: 10 amino acids. The germline gives CDR1 DFQATT, CDR2 SNEGSKA (reference sequence). V shed 3 bases and J shed 7 bases, with 6 bases lying between them. Here the CDR3 reads CSASGGGYTF. The CDR3 DNA follows: TGCAGTGCTAGTGGCGGTGGCTACACCTTC.

This clonotype has at least ten counts. J is TRBJ2-6 and V is TRBV7-6, with a possible D match to TRBD2 (5 bases). Germline V gives CDR1 SGHVS, CDR2 FNYEAQ. This CDR3 has 22 residues. V shed 5 bases and J shed 0 bases, with 29 bases lying between them. The CDR3 DNA follows: TGTGCCAGCAGCACCCTTACTAGGCGGTCAGCAGTTGGAAACTCTGGGGCCAACGTCCTGACTTTC. The encoded protein is CASSTLTRRSAVGNSGANVLTF.

There are a few counts of this clonotype. This chain links TRBV7-9 with TRBJ1-5, with a tentative D call TRBD1 (6 bases). From germline, CDR1 is SEHNR and CDR2 FQNEAQ (reference sequence). Trimming removed 8 bases at V and 5 bases at J, with 13 bases between. CDR3 length: 13 amino acids. The CDR3 reads CASGGGPDQPQHF. CDR3 nucleotide sequence: TGTGCCAGCGGAGGGGGGCCGGATCAGCCCCAGCATTTT.